This T cell receptor beta chain was documented in a study of blood T cell repertoires in COVID-19. In the study overall: Samples of COVID-19 (acute and convalescent) were obtained from the United States, Italy and Spain. In each case, the material was cDNA or gDNA derived from T cells, B-cell-depleted T cells, or PBMCs.

This clone is a singleton in its sample. Germline CDR1 reads SGDLS; CDR2 reads YYNGEE. Between the trimmed V and J ends, which lost 0 bases and 4 bases, there was a span of 7 bases. CDR3 length: 13 residues. Original methodology: From reference gene primer amplification, estimates of nucleated cell counts were derived. Clones were read by immunoSEQ multiplex PCR, and TCRdb kept only the in-frame ones, dropping some. V and J calls and clone size come straight from that table; D and trimming were deduced from the DNA. The sample comprises under 150,000 clones, 85% of which are singletons, and roughly an eighth rests with the top ten.

V gene TRBV9 combines with J gene TRBJ1-2; D gene unclear. The TCR comes from a human donor in a cohort sampled during active COVID-19. The sample taken for sequencing was peripheral blood. The CDR3 DNA reads TGTGCCAGCAGCGTAGCGGCAGGCTATGGCTACACCTTC. This encodes CASSVAAGYGYTF.